These 5 T cell receptor beta chains came from one sample sequenced in a study of molecular identifiers for immune sequencing clone quantification. TCRdb ran MiXCR on the PCR reads and lists one entry per CDR3 protein. The sample holds around 320,000 distinct CDR3 sequences, roughly 23% seen once. Specimen: naive CD8+ T cells from blood, with Jurkat cell RNA spiked in. Subset described: FACS-sorted CD8+CD4-CCR7+CD45RA+ naive T cells. Receptors originate from a human donor in good health. Some libraries in this study had Jurkat cell RNA spiked in.

The CDR3 loop reads CASSYGAGSQPQHF. The CDR3 region has the DNA TGTGCCAGCAGTTACGGGGCAGGGAGCCAGCCCCAGCATTTT. This rearrangement joins TRBV6-2 or TRBV6-3 to TRBJ1-5, with a tentative D call TRBD1 (5 bases). V was clipped by 2 bases and J by 7 bases, with 12 bases between them. Germline CDR1 MNHEY, CDR2 SVGEGT. CDR3 size: 14 residues.

Turning to this clonotype: The CDR3 carries no conserved terminal phenylalanine or tryptophan, so it likely arises from a read error. This sequence joins TRBV29-1 and TRBJ2-3, with D possibly matching TRBD1 (8 bases). The CDR3 is 15 amino acids. The germline CDR1 and CDR2 sequences are SQVTM and ANQGSEA. The V and J ends lost 6 bases and 2 bases respectively, with 18 bases between them. The DNA for the CDR3 is TGCAGCGTGGTACAGGGGGGGCCTCTCACAGATACGCAGTATCTT. Amino acids: CSVVQGGPLTDTQYL.

This CDR3 is CASSLRGGQVEAFF. The CDR3 nucleotides are TGTGCCAGCAGTCTCCGGGGGGGGCAAGTTGAAGCTTTCTTT. The V gene is TRBV28, the J gene TRBJ1-1; weak D call: TRBD1 (6 bases). CDR1 MDHEN and CDR2 SYDVKM come from the germline V gene. The CDR3 extends over 14 amino acids. V lost 5 bases, J lost 7 bases, and 17 bases lay in between.

There are many counts of this clonotype. This sequence joins TRBV7-6 and TRBJ2-7, with 9 bases that match TRBD2. Germline trimming cut 3 bases from V and 3 bases from J; bases unmatched to any gene: 6. From germline, CDR1 is SGHVS and CDR2 FNYEAQ. The CDR3 has 15 residues. CDR3 sequence reads: CASSLGAGGLYEQYF. The CDR3 region has the DNA TGTGCCAGCAGCTTGGGAGCGGGGGGTCTCTACGAGCAGTACTTC. The full variable domain, in which reference TRBV7-6 and TRBJ2-7 provide the parts outside the CDR3, is GAGVSQSPRYKVTKRGQDVALRCDPISGHVSLYWYRQALGQGPEFLTYFNYEAQQDKSGLPNDRFSAERPEGSISTLTIQRTEQRDSAMYRCASSLGAGGLYEQYFGPGTRLTVT.

This clonotype was found many times. The chain couples TRBV7-9 to TRBJ2-7, with a tentative D call TRBD2 (5 bases). CDR3 size: 12 residues. The germline V gene has CDR1 SEHNR and CDR2 FQNEAQ (reference sequence). The V and J ends lost 4 bases and 7 bases respectively, with 11 bases between them. The DNA of the CDR3 is TGTGCCAGCAGCTCCTTAGAGCGGGAGCAGTACTTC. Translating it yields CASSSLEREQYF.